The text below deals with one T cell receptor beta chain. Its antigen remains unknown. Measured with immunoSEQ multiplex PCR; TCRdb has only the in-frame clones, and not every one. The sample includes fewer than 55,000 clones, around 83% seen only once; the top ten take around a quarter. These data come from a study of radiotherapy plus CTLA-4 blockade in lung cancer. Study in general: Objective responses arose in 15% to 20% of patients, and under 40% experienced disease control.

Notes on the study in general: The authors reported that early blood T cell clone dynamics, with interferon-beta, best predicted response. TCR clones from tumors expanded in blood after radiotherapy plus ipilimumab.

Germline V CDR1 and CDR2: PRHDT, FYEKMQ (reference sequence). V lost 3 bases to trimming and J lost 1 base; unmatched junction nucleotides: 4. The CDR3 has 16 amino acids. The sequence was obtained from a human donor with non-small cell lung cancer whose response to radiotherapy plus ipilimumab could not be evaluated. V is TRBV13 and J is TRBJ1-3; 9 bases are a match to TRBD1. The sequenced sample was peripheral blood, obtained from a patient treated with radiotherapy plus ipilimumab. CDR3 region: CASSFRDRASGNTIYF. The CDR3 DNA is TGTGCCAGCAGCTTCCGGGACAGGGCGTCTGGAAACACCATATATTTT.